The 30 T cell receptor gamma chains below come from one sample, sequenced in a study of gamma-delta T cells after stem cell transplantation listed by TCRdb under 2016. Library preparation used RT-PCR. The sequencer was an Illumina MiSeq. TCRdb reprocessed the public data with the CATT caller; entries with the same nucleotide sequence were combined afterwards. The table for this sample lists approximately 300 gamma-chain clones; 10% to 15% of them were counted only once. The ten top clones hold 50% to 70% of the sample. Material: gamma-delta T cells. These receptors were taken from a human donor. It is not recorded whose cells these are; they may come from a transplant donor.

This clone was picked up a small number of times. A much larger clonotype is one base distant, so this may be a read error. Different DNA sequences within this sample yield the same CDR3. V is TRGV9 and J is TRGJP. J was trimmed by 4 bases and V by 0 bases; bases with no gene match: 3. Per germline, CDR1 GITISATS and CDR2 ISYDGTV (reference sequence). This CDR3 region has 17 residues. The CDR3 DNA is TGTGCCTTGTGGGAGGTGCCTCAAGAGTTGGGCAAAAAAATCAAGGTATTT. It translates to CALWEVPQELGKKIKVF.

By share, this clone counts as large (0.1 to 1%). The chain recombines TRGV3 with TRGJ1 or TRGJ2. CDR3 size: 15 residues. Unmatched junction bases numbered 6, after V lost 0 bases and J lost 1 base. The germline CDR1 and CDR2 sequences are VTNTFY and YDVSTARD (reference sequence). The CDR3 coding sequence is TGTGCCACCTGGGACAGGCAGTCTAATTATTATAAGAAACTCTTT. Translating gives CATWDRQSNYYKKLF.

This clone was detected only a few times. The protein TCRdb gives is from a much larger clone and does not agree with this DNA's translation at residue 10, likely a read error; the protein shown here comes from the DNA. The rearrangement uses TRGV3 and TRGJ1 or TRGJ2. The CDR3 runs to 13 residues. Unmatched junction bases numbered 14, after V lost 3 bases and J lost 12 bases. The germline CDR1 and CDR2 sequences are VTNTFY and YDVSTARD (reference sequence). CDR3 in amino acids: CATWDRVNFTKLF. CDR3 in DNA: TGTGCCACCTGGGACCGAGTTAATTTTACGAAACTCTTT.

About this clone itself: Since a far larger clone is one base different, this is likely a read error. The chain joins TRGV9 to TRGJ1 or TRGJ2. The CDR3 runs 12 residues. With V trimmed by 4 bases and J by 2 bases, 2 bases remained unmatched. CDR1 GITISATS and CDR2 ISYDGTV come from the germline V gene (reference sequence). The CDR3 sequence is CALWEYYYKKLF. CDR3 in DNA: TGTGCCTTGTGGGAATATTATTATAAGAAACTCTTT.

Turning to this clone: This likely came from a read error, as a far larger clone is one base away. This CDR3 is also generated by other DNA sequences in the sample. This chain joins TRGV9 and TRGJP. Germline V gene lookup returns CDR1 GITISATS and CDR2 ISYDGTV (reference sequence). The CDR3 sequence is 16 residues long. CDR3 DNA sequence: TGTGCCTTGTGGGAGGTGCAAGAGTTGGGCAAAAAGATCAAGGTATTT. As protein: CALWEVQELGKKIKVF.

This clone is large (0.1 to 1%) in the sample. Other nucleotide sequences from this sample produce the same CDR3. The gene calls are TRGV4 and TRGJP1. This CDR3 is built from 13 residues. Germline V gives CDR1 EGSTGY, CDR2 YDSYTSSV. Losses at the gene ends were 0 bases for V and 7 bases for J; bases not matched to a gene: 2. CDR3 sequence reads: CATWDGLGWFKIF. Written as DNA, the CDR3 is TGTGCCACCTGGGATGGGCTTGGTTGGTTCAAGATATTT.

Concerning this clone: Translating this DNA gives a protein that differs at residue 5 from the TCRdb one, which belongs to a much larger clone; a read error is likely, and the protein shown is this translation. J is TRGJP1 and V is TRGV4. From germline, CDR1 is EGSTGY and CDR2 YDSYTSSV. The length of the CDR3 is 13 residues. The CDR3 DNA reads as TGTGCCACCTGGGGTGGGCTCGGTTGGTTCAAGATATTT. Translated: CATWGGLGWFKIF.

Notes on this clone: A read error is the likely source, as a far larger clone sits one nucleotide away. This sequence joins TRGV9 and TRGJ1 or TRGJ2. The CDR3 length is 14 residues. Germline lookup yields CDR1 GITISATS and CDR2 ISYDGTV (reference sequence). The CDR3 reads CASWERLRYYKKLF. DNA for the CDR3: TGTGCCTCGTGGGAGCGACTCCGTTATTATAAGAAACTCTTT.

This clone was counted a few times. This sequence may be a read error, since a much larger clone differs from it by one base. The sample has other DNA sequences that encode this CDR3 too. The chain combines TRGV9 with TRGJP. The CDR3 runs 16 residues. The V gene's germline CDR1 is GITISATS and CDR2 ISYDGTV (reference sequence). The ends lost 1 base at V and 4 bases at J; junction bases unmatched: 1. The CDR3 spells CALWEVQELGKKIKVF. CDR3 sequence (DNA): TGTGCCTTGTGGGAGGTTCAAGAGTTGGGCAAAAAAATCAAGGTATTT.

This clone is hyperexpanded (1% or more) within its sample. The chain links TRGV9 to TRGJ1 or TRGJ2. Germline trimming cut 1 base from V and 7 bases from J; bases unmatched to any gene: 4. CDR1 and CDR2 from the germline V gene are GITISATS and ISYDGTV (reference sequence). The CDR3 consists of 12 residues. The CDR3 protein is CALWEVWYKKLF. The CDR3 DNA reads TGTGCCTTGTGGGAGGTTTGGTATAAGAAACTCTTT.

In its sample, this clone ranks as large (0.1 to 1%). The same CDR3 arises from other DNA sequences in this sample as well. This chain connects TRGV3 to TRGJP1. Germline V gene lookup returns CDR1 VTNTFY and CDR2 YDVSTARD (reference sequence). After removal of 3 bases from V and 0 bases from J, the junction contained 1 base not matched to a gene. This CDR3 has 14 residues. Written as DNA, the CDR3 is TGTGCCACCTGGGACGATACCACTGGTTGGTTCAAGATATTT. This gives the protein CATWDDTTGWFKIF.

Comment on this clone: A far larger clone is one nucleotide away, so this likely arose from a read error. V is TRGV9 and J is TRGJ1 or TRGJ2. Losses at the gene ends were 2 bases for V and 7 bases for J; bases not matched to a gene: 5. This CDR3 is 12 amino acids long. Germline CDR1 GITISATS, CDR2 ISYDGTV (reference sequence). CDR3 sequence reads: CALWEAWYKKLF. DNA of the CDR3: TGTGCCTTGTGGGAGGCTTGGTATAAGAAACTCTTT.

The rearrangement uses TRGV9 and TRGJ1 or TRGJ2. CDR3 length: 14 residues. The trim removed 2 bases at V and 0 bases at J, leaving 4 bases unmatched. Germline loops: CDR1 GITISATS, CDR2 ISYDGTV (reference sequence). The CDR3 loop reads CALWEESNYYKKLF. The DNA for the CDR3 is TGTGCCTTGTGGGAGGAATCGAATTATTATAAGAAACTCTTT.

This clone came up a few times. V is TRGV8 and J is TRGJ1 or TRGJ2. J was trimmed by 11 bases and V by 1 base; bases with no gene match: 5. The CDR3 has 11 residues. Germline loops: CDR1 VENAVY, CDR2 YDSYNSRV. The CDR3 nucleotides are TGTGCCACCTGGGATAGAGCCGAGAAACTCTTT. Translating gives CATWDRAEKLF.

In its sample, this clone was seen a few times. The chain couples TRGV4 to TRGJ1 or TRGJ2. The CDR3 totals 13 residues. V gave up 0 bases and J gave up 7 bases; unmatched junction bases: 6. CDR1 and CDR2 (germline): EGSTGY, YDSYTSSV. As DNA, the CDR3 is TGTGCCACCTGGGATGGGCCAGGGTATAAGAAACTCTTT. This sequence encodes CATWDGPGYKKLF.

This clone was observed a handful of times. The amino acid sequence in TCRdb belongs to a much larger clone and departs from this DNA's translation at residue 13, likely a sequencing read error; the sequence shown is translated from the DNA. V gene TRGV9 combines with J gene TRGJP. The germline CDR1 and CDR2 sequences are GITISATS and ISYDGTV (reference sequence). CDR3 length: 16 residues. CDR3 sequence reads: CALWERQELGKKNKVF. The CDR3 region has the DNA TGTGCCTTGTGGGAGCGGCAAGAGTTGGGCAAAAAAAACAAGGTATTT.

This clone is classed as large. Other DNA variants within this sample encode the same CDR3. The chain employs TRGV4 and TRGJP1. Germline loops: CDR1 EGSTGY, CDR2 YDSYTSSV. The CDR3 length is 13 residues. Losses at the gene ends were 0 bases for V and 8 bases for J; bases not matched to a gene: 3. In DNA, the CDR3 is TGTGCCACCTGGGATGGGCTCGGTTGGTTCAAGATATTT. It codes for CATWDGLGWFKIF.

This clone is large. The chain combines TRGV9 with TRGJP. The ends lost 0 bases at V and 11 bases at J; junction bases unmatched: 13. The CDR3 length is 18 residues. Germline CDR1 reads GITISATS; CDR2 reads ISYDGTV (reference sequence). The CDR3: CALWEVLENELGKKIKVF. The CDR3 DNA is TGTGCCTTGTGGGAGGTGCTCGAGAATGAGCTGGGCAAAAAAATCAAGGTATTT.

As concerns this clone: The germline gene is not matched at one end of the junction; a read error may be the cause. The chain recombines TRGV3 with TRGJ1 or TRGJ2. Germline V lookup: CDR1 VTNTFY, CDR2 YDVSTARD (reference sequence). The CDR3 has 15 residues. CDR3 sequence: CASWDRQENYYKKLF. CDR3 DNA sequence: TGTGCCTCCTGGGACAGGCAGGAGAATTATTATAAGAAACTCTTT.

This clone was detected a few times. TCRdb records a much larger clone's protein for this DNA, with a difference at residue 3 that likely arises from a read error; the protein given is the translation of the DNA. J is TRGJ1 or TRGJ2 and V is TRGV3. Germline V gene lookup returns CDR1 VTNTFY and CDR2 YDVSTARD (reference sequence). The CDR3 extends over 13 amino acids. CDR3 protein: CAAWDRVNFSKLF. CDR3 nucleotide sequence: TGTGCCGCCTGGGACCGAGTTAATTTTTCGAAACTCTTT.

A note on this clone: A read error likely explains why the TCRdb protein, taken from a much larger clone, differs from this DNA's translation at residue 4; the protein shown is translated from the DNA. The V call is TRGV9, the J call TRGJP. CDR1 and CDR2 (germline): GITISATS, ISYDGTV (reference sequence). The CDR3 totals 16 residues. The DNA for the CDR3 is TGTGCCTTGTTGGAGGTGCAGGTGTTGGGCAAAAAAATCAAGGTATTT. This gives the protein CALLEVQVLGKKIKVF.

This clone has only a few counts. The V call is TRGV9, the J call TRGJP. V shed 3 bases, J shed 5 bases, and the junction held 7 bases outside the gene matches. Germline V CDR1 and CDR2: GITISATS, ISYDGTV (reference sequence). This CDR3 is 17 amino acids long. In DNA, the CDR3 is TGTGCCTTGTGGGAGACCTCGAAAGAGTTGGGCAAAAAAATCAAGGTATTT. Its protein is CALWETSKELGKKIKVF.

This clone ranks as hyperexpanded (1% or more). At the DNA level, this CDR3 is encoded by other sequences in the same sample as well. V is TRGV9 and J is TRGJP. The length of the CDR3 is 16 residues. Per the germline V gene, CDR1 is GITISATS and CDR2 is ISYDGTV (reference sequence). The V segment lost 0 bases and the J segment 5 bases; nucleotides outside the gene matches: 1. DNA of the CDR3: TGTGCCTTGTGGGAGGTGGAAGAGTTGGGCAAAAAAATCAAGGTATTT. Amino acids: CALWEVEELGKKIKVF.

About this clone: Only one base separates this from a far larger clonotype, so it likely reflects a read error. The same CDR3 can be traced to other DNA sequences in this sample. The V gene is TRGV9, the J gene TRGJP. Germline V gene data show CDR1 as GITISATS and CDR2 as ISYDGTV (reference sequence). The CDR3 spans 17 residues. After removal of 2 bases from V and 7 bases from J, the junction contained 8 bases not matched to a gene. For the CDR3, the DNA is TGTGCCTTGTGGGAGGAGGAACAGGAGTTGGGCAAAAAAATCAAGGTATTT. Protein product: CALWEEEQELGKKIKVF.

This clone has just a few counts. The protein recorded in TCRdb matches a much larger clone and deviates from this DNA's translation at residue 11, suggesting a read error; the protein here is obtained by translating the DNA. This chain connects TRGV9 to TRGJP. Germline CDR1 is GITISATS and CDR2 is ISYDGTV (reference sequence). The CDR3 totals 16 residues. In nucleotides, the CDR3 is TGTGCCTTGTGGGGGAACCAAGAGTTGGGCCAAAAAATCAAGGTATTT. The encoded protein is CALWGNQELGQKIKVF.

Comments on this clone: One junction end does not reproduce the germline sequence, and a read error may be involved. The rearrangement links TRGV9 to TRGJP. The CDR3 is 17 residues long. In germline, CDR1 is GITISATS, CDR2 ISYDGTV (reference sequence). This chain's CDR3 is CALWEVHEEWGKKNKVF. The CDR3 coding sequence is TGTGCCTTGTGGGAGGTGCATGAAGAGTGGGGCAAAAAAAACAAGGTATTT.

This clone has more than one count but fewer than ten. A far larger clone is off by one base, so a read error is likely. The sample has other DNA sequences that encode this CDR3 too. The chain uses TRGV9 and TRGJ1 or TRGJ2. From germline, CDR1 is GITISATS and CDR2 ISYDGTV (reference sequence). The CDR3 consists of 14 residues. CDR3 nucleotides: TGTGCCTTGTGGGACGCCCGTGGGGCTTATAAGAAGCTCTTT. Its protein is CALWDARGAYKKLF.

V usage is TRGV4 and J usage is TRGJ1 or TRGJ2. Trimming cost V 4 bases and J 3 bases; bases outside gene matches: 9. Germline V gene sequence: CDR1 EGSTGY, CDR2 YDSYTSSV. This CDR3 spans 14 amino acids. In DNA, the CDR3 is TGTGCCACCTGGGACCCCGGAGGTTATTATAAGAAACTCTTT. This codes for CATWDPGGYYKKLF.

By proportion, this clone is large. V and J are TRGV3 and TRGJ1 or TRGJ2. This CDR3 has 12 residues. Germline loops: CDR1 VTNTFY, CDR2 YDVSTARD (reference sequence). V shed 5 bases, J shed 9 bases, and the junction held 10 bases outside the gene matches. The CDR3 reads CATWGFISKKLF. CDR3 sequence (DNA): TGTGCCACCTGGGGCTTTATTTCTAAGAAACTCTTT.

This clone was found a few times. TCRdb attributes to this sequence the protein of a much larger clone, which differs from the DNA translation at residue 3; a read error is likely, and the protein displayed is translated from the DNA. This chain connects TRGV9 to TRGJP. The germline CDR1 and CDR2 sequences are GITISATS and ISYDGTV (reference sequence). This CDR3 region has 16 residues. The CDR3 protein is CASWGNQELGKKIKVF. As DNA, the CDR3 is TGTGCCTCGTGGGGGAACCAAGAGTTGGGCAAAAAAATCAAGGTATTT.